One and the same sample provided the 13 T cell receptor beta chains below, sequenced in a study of blood T cell repertoires in COVID-19. Only in-frame clones appear in the TCRdb table, and some are missing; sequencing was by immunoSEQ multiplex PCR. Of tens of thousands of clones in the sample, 90% are singletons; the top ten hold less than 10%. Sequencing used peripheral blood. Receptors were obtained from a woman older than 75 with acute or convalescent COVID-19.

CDR3: CASSLRGASMNTEAFF. Here the CDR3 DNA reads TGTGCCAGCAGCCTACGGGGGGCTTCCATGAACACTGAAGCTTTCTTT. The J gene is TRBJ1-1, the V gene TRBV3-1 (or the pseudogene TRBV3-2), with D perhaps matching TRBD1 (6 bases). Germline V gives CDR1 LGHDT, CDR2 YNNKEL (reference sequence). The ends were cut back, 4 bases at V and 0 bases at J, with 15 bases in the middle. This CDR3 is 16 amino acids long.

The V and J genes are TRBV19 and TRBJ1-1, with 8 positions matching TRBD1. The CDR3 covers 17 residues. In germline, CDR1 is LNHDA, CDR2 SQIVND (reference sequence). Germline trimming cut 3 bases from V and 2 bases from J; bases unmatched to any gene: 11. DNA for the CDR3: TGTGCCAGTAGTATGCGCCCCGGACAGGGAATCAACACTGAAGCTTTCTTT. Amino acid sequence: CASSMRPGQGINTEAFF.

V usage is TRBV7-8 and J usage is TRBJ1-5; a weak D match, TRBD1 (6 bases). CDR3 size: 14 residues. Germline CDR1 SGHVS, CDR2 FQNEAQ. The V and J ends lost 5 bases and 1 base respectively, with 9 bases between them. The CDR3, as DNA: TGTGCCAGCAGCCACGGACAGAGCAATCAGCCCCAGCATTTT. Translating it yields CASSHGQSNQPQHF.

DNA for the CDR3: TGTGCCAGCAGCCAAGAGGGACTAGCGGGAGTCAGCGTCAGGGGTACGCAGTATTTT. Amino acid sequence: CASSQEGLAGVSVRGTQYF. The chain links TRBV4-2 to TRBJ2-3; 14 bases match TRBD2. The CDR3 runs 19 residues. The V gene end was trimmed by 0 bases and the J gene end by 8 bases; junction bases not matched to a gene: 13. Germline V gives CDR1 LGHNA, CDR2 YNFKEQ.

The chain combines TRBV18 with TRBJ1-6; 7 nucleotides agree with TRBD1. V was clipped by 5 bases and J by 3 bases; unmatched bases: 4. The CDR3 loop spans 15 amino acids. Germline V lookup: CDR1 KGHSH, CDR2 LQKENI. As DNA, the CDR3 is TGTGCCAGCTCAAAGGGGGACAGCTATAATTCACCCCTCCACTTT. It specifies CASSKGDSYNSPLHF.

V is TRBV5-1 and J is TRBJ1-2; the D gene is possibly TRBD1 (5 bases). V was shortened by 1 base and J by 2 bases, with 15 bases between the two germline ends. The germline V gene has CDR1 SGHRS and CDR2 YFSETQ. The CDR3 spans 16 residues. CDR3 sequence (DNA): TGCGCCAGCAGCTTGTCGGTCGCAGGGTCGAACTATGGCTACACCTTC. Protein product: CASSLSVAGSNYGYTF.

As DNA, the CDR3 is TGTGCCTCGTCGTACGGACTTGGCTCTGGAAACACCATATATTTT. Translated, it gives CASSYGLGSGNTIYF. The chain couples TRBV30 to TRBJ1-3; D not certain. The length of the CDR3 is 15 residues. Germline lookup yields CDR1 GTSNPN and CDR2 SVGIG (reference sequence). V lost 7 bases and J lost 0, with 16 bases in between.

J is TRBJ2-7 and V is TRBV4-2; 8 bases align to TRBD1. Germline loops: CDR1 LGHNA, CDR2 YNFKEQ. This CDR3 has 18 amino acids. V shed 0 bases, J shed 4 bases, and the junction held 14 bases outside the gene matches. CDR3 nucleotide sequence: TGTGCCAGCAGCCAAGATTCGGACAGGGCGAATAGAAGGTACGAGCAGTACTTC. This translates into CASSQDSDRANRRYEQYF.

This clone was observed a single time. The chain recombines TRBV3-1 (or the pseudogene TRBV3-2) with TRBJ1-4; D unresolved. CDR3 length equals 15 residues. CDR1 and CDR2 (germline): LGHDT, YNNKEL (reference sequence). V was trimmed by 1 base and J by 4 bases, leaving 10 bases between them. The CDR3: CASSQGGQYNEKLFF. The CDR3 DNA is TGTGCCAGCAGCCAAGGTGGCCAGTATAATGAAAAACTGTTTTTT.

The chain couples TRBV4-2 to TRBJ2-4; a possible D gene is TRBD2 (5 bases). Germline CDR1 and CDR2: LGHNA and YNFKEQ. The CDR3 sequence is 17 residues long. The V and J ends lost 0 bases and 0 bases respectively, with 12 bases between them. The CDR3 DNA reads as TGTGCCAGCAGCCAAGATAGGCGGGTACTAGCCAAAAACATTCAGTACTTC. Its translation: CASSQDRRVLAKNIQYF.

This clone was recorded a few times. This chain connects TRBV5-1 to TRBJ2-3; 7 positions agree with TRBD2. The CDR3 length is 17 residues. With V trimmed by 5 bases and J by 2 bases, 14 bases remained unmatched. Per the germline V gene, CDR1 is SGHRS and CDR2 is YFSETQ. The CDR3 region is CASRRGVYRDYTDTQYF. Written as DNA, the CDR3 is TGCGCCAGCAGGAGGGGAGTTTACCGGGACTACACAGATACGCAGTATTTT.

The chain uses TRBV12-3 or TRBV12-4 and TRBJ2-4, with a tentative D call TRBD1 (8 bases). The CDR3 consists of 13 residues. V dropped 8 bases and J dropped 10 bases, with 18 bases sitting between them. The CDR3 coding sequence is TGTGCCAGCTCCAAACAGGGGGGGCCGATTCAGTACTTC. Translated, it gives CASSKQGGPIQYF.

V usage is TRBV25-1 and J usage is TRBJ1-3; D is undetermined. The germline CDR1 and CDR2 sequences are MGHDK and SYGVNS. The CDR3 runs 14 residues. The V end was cut by 3 bases, the J end by 3 bases, with 9 bases between. The DNA for the CDR3 is TGTGCCAGCAGTGAGGAGACCAGTGGAAACACCATATATTTT. This translates into CASSEETSGNTIYF.